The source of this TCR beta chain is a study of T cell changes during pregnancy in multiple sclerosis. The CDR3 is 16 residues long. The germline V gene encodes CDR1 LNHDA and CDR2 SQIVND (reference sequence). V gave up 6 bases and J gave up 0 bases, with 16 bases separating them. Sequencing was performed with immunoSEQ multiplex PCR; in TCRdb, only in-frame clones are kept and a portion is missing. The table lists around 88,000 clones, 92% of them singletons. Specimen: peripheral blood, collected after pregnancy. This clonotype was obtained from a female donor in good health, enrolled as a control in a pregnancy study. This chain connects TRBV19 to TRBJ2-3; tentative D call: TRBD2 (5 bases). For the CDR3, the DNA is TGTGCCAGTAGCGGCCGGGGTCCCCAAAGCACAGATACGCAGTATTTT. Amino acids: CASSGRGPQSTDTQYF.